These 17 T cell receptor beta chains were all obtained from the same sample, sequenced in a study of cytomegalovirus exposure and HLA in healthy donors. It was with 60 Vbeta and 13 Jbeta primers that the PCR ran. TCRdb's table, derived via immunoSEQ multiplex PCR, lists solely in-frame clones and lacks some. In the table there are fewer than 65,000 clones, approximately 89% of which are singletons. Specimen: PBMCs. The receptors here all came from a man between 18 and 35 years old in good health and CMV-seronegative.

The sample holds a few counts of this clone. The rearrangement links TRBV15 to TRBJ1-4; 8 nucleotides match TRBD1. CDR3 length: 16 amino acids. V lost 1 base and J lost 7; bases outside the gene matches: 8. Germline loops: CDR1 LNHNV, CDR2 YYDKDF (reference sequence). The CDR3 sequence: CATSRAFTGGSEKLFF. In nucleotides, the CDR3 is TGTGCCACCAGCAGAGCCTTTACAGGGGGATCTGAAAAACTGTTTTTT.

This rearrangement joins TRBV9 to TRBJ1-1; weak D call: TRBD1 (6 bases). The CDR3 is 13 residues long. Germline V gene lookup returns CDR1 SGDLS and CDR2 YYNGEE. Trimming shortened V by 7 bases and J by 4 bases, and 14 bases separated the two germline ends. The CDR3 spells CASGKGGSTEAFF. The CDR3 DNA is TGTGCCAGCGGGAAGGGGGGGAGCACTGAAGCTTTCTTT.

The chain couples TRBV28 to TRBJ2-7; D is uncertain. CDR3 length equals 14 residues. Trimming shortened V by 8 bases and J by 0 bases, and 14 bases separated the two germline ends. Germline CDR1 and CDR2: MDHEN and SYDVKM. CDR3 loop: CASYTLRNSYEQYF. CDR3 nucleotide sequence: TGTGCCAGCTATACCCTGCGGAACTCCTACGAGCAGTACTTC. Supplemented by reference TRBV28 and TRBJ2-7, the full variable domain reads DVKVTQSSRYLVKRTGEKVFLECVQDMDHENMFWYRQDPGLGLRLIYFSYDVKMKEKGDIPEGYSVSREKKERFSLILESASTNQTSMYLCASYTLRNSYEQYFGPGTRLTVT.

This chain joins TRBV2 and TRBJ1-2; TRBD1 matches at 10 bases. This CDR3 contains 15 residues. The V gene end was trimmed by 4 bases and the J gene end by 2 bases; junction bases not matched to a gene: 4. The germline gives CDR1 SNHLY, CDR2 FYNNEI. Written as DNA, the CDR3 is TGTGCCAGCAGTGCGGACAGGGGGTTAAACTATGGCTACACCTTC. It codes for CASSADRGLNYGYTF.

The chain carries TRBV4-1 and TRBJ1-1; D not certain. This CDR3 contains 14 residues. Looked up from germline, CDR1 is MGHRA and CDR2 is YSYEKL. Trimming removed 3 bases at V and 0 bases at J, with 8 bases between. The CDR3 sequence: CASSHSLVNTEAFF. The CDR3, as DNA: TGCGCCAGCAGCCATAGTCTAGTGAACACTGAAGCTTTCTTT.

The rearrangement joins TRBV30 to TRBJ2-5, with 7 bases that match TRBD1. The junction had 6 bases not matched to a gene; V was cut back by 0 bases and J by 11 bases. CDR1 and CDR2 from the germline V gene are GTSNPN and SVGIG (reference sequence). The CDR3 contains 12 residues. CDR3 amino acids: CAWSVGDSLQYF. CDR3 nucleotide sequence: TGTGCCTGGAGTGTGGGGGACAGTTTACAGTACTTC.

The J gene is TRBJ2-7, the V gene TRBV15; 7 bases fit TRBD1. CDR1 and CDR2 from the germline V gene are LNHNV and YYDKDF (reference sequence). The CDR3 covers 15 residues. Germline trimming cut 6 bases from V and 2 bases from J; bases unmatched to any gene: 10. CDR3 loop: CATRGDPRGPYEQYF. The CDR3 DNA is TGTGCCACCAGGGGAGATCCTAGGGGGCCCTACGAGCAGTACTTC.

This sequence joins TRBV20-1 and TRBJ1-1; D uncertain. The V and J ends lost 7 bases and 1 base respectively, with 7 bases between them. CDR3 length: 11 residues. The germline gives CDR1 DFQATT, CDR2 SNEGSKA (reference sequence). The CDR3 loop is CSGRGNTEAFF. CDR3 DNA sequence: TGCAGTGGACGGGGGAACACTGAAGCTTTCTTT.

Comment on this clone: A read error may produce the germline difference seen at one junction end. The chain links TRBV5-4 to TRBJ1-1; no reliable D call. The CDR3 has 15 amino acids. Germline assignment: CDR1 SGHNT and CDR2 YYREEE (reference sequence). The CDR3 loop reads CTSSPGSGWSSEAFF. The CDR3 DNA reads TGTACCAGCAGCCCCGGTAGCGGTTGGTCGTCTGAAGCTTTCTTT.

This chain joins TRBV30 and TRBJ1-1; a weak D match, TRBD1 (6 bases). V was cut by 5 bases and J by 1 base, with 17 bases left in between. The CDR3 is 15 residues long. Germline-derived CDR1 and CDR2 are GTSNPN and SVGIG (reference sequence). The CDR3 DNA is TGTGCCTGGGTCCGCGGTGGGGGCCCGAACACTGAAGCTTTCTTT. It encodes CAWVRGGGPNTEAFF.

V and J are TRBV2 and TRBJ1-1; perhaps TRBD1 as D (6 bases). The germline CDR1 and CDR2 sequences are SNHLY and FYNNEI. This CDR3 has 16 residues. V lost 2 bases to trimming and J lost 5 bases, with 18 bases between them. The CDR3 reads CASSEQGIMAGTEAFF. The CDR3 nucleotides read TGTGCCAGCAGTGAACAGGGGATCATGGCCGGAACTGAAGCTTTCTTT.

The V gene is TRBV6-5, the J gene TRBJ1-6; 10 nucleotides line up with TRBD1. The CDR3 contains 16 residues. V lost 2 bases, J lost 9 bases, and 7 bases stayed unmatched. CDR1 is MNHEY and CDR2 is SVGAGI in the germline V gene. CDR3 region: CASSYPRTGGLSPLHF. The CDR3 DNA sequence: TGTGCCAGCAGTTACCCGAGGACAGGGGGTCTTTCACCCCTCCACTTT.

This clone was seen a handful of times. The V call is TRBV9, the J call TRBJ2-1, with D unclear. The germline V gene encodes CDR1 SGDLS and CDR2 YYNGEE. The V and J ends lost 3 bases and 3 bases respectively, with 16 bases between them. The CDR3 sequence is 16 residues long. The chain's CDR3 is CASSASSGSSYNEQFF. The CDR3, as DNA: TGTGCCAGCAGCGCCAGTAGTGGCTCTAGCTACAATGAGCAGTTCTTC.

This chain uses TRBV29-1 with TRBJ2-5; the D gene is possibly TRBD1 (6 bases). Trimming stripped 6 bases from V and 5 bases from J, with 22 bases between. Germline lookup yields CDR1 SQVTM and CDR2 ANQGSEA. CDR3 length equals 15 residues. The CDR3 here is CSVPPTGRALETQYF. The CDR3 DNA reads TGCAGCGTGCCGCCGACAGGACGGGCTCTGGAGACCCAGTACTTC.

The rearrangement joins TRBV5-4 to TRBJ2-2; perhaps TRBD2 as D (6 bases). Germline V gene data show CDR1 as SGHNT and CDR2 as YYREEE (reference sequence). Trimming shortened V by 4 bases and J by 1 base, and 11 bases separated the two germline ends. The CDR3 loop spans 15 amino acids. This chain's CDR3 is CASSGGLLNTGELFF. The DNA of the CDR3 is TGTGCCAGCAGCGGGGGACTTTTGAACACCGGGGAGCTGTTTTTT. The full variable domain, completed using reference TRBV5-4 and TRBJ2-2, is ETGVTQSPTHLIKTRGQQVTLRCSSQSGHNTVSWYQQALGQGPQFIFQYYREEENGRGNFPPRFSGLQFPNYSSELNVNALELDDSALYLCASSGGLLNTGELFFGEGSRLTVL.

V usage is TRBV4-1 and J usage is TRBJ2-1, with 11 bases fitting TRBD2. V lost 7 bases, J lost 3 bases, and 5 bases stayed unmatched. CDR3 size: 15 residues. Per germline, CDR1 MGHRA and CDR2 YSYEKL. The CDR3 protein is CASKSGTSGYNEQFF. CDR3 in DNA: TGCGCCAGCAAGTCTGGGACTAGCGGCTACAATGAGCAGTTCTTC.

The gene calls are TRBV30 and TRBJ1-5; 11 nucleotides match TRBD1. There are 15 residues in the CDR3. V lost 0 bases, J lost 6 bases, and 4 bases stayed unmatched. The germline V gene has CDR1 GTSNPN and CDR2 SVGIG (reference sequence). The CDR3 nucleotides are TGTGCCTGGAGTGTCATCGGGACAGGGGGTCAGCCCCAGCATTTT. This gives the protein CAWSVIGTGGQPQHF.